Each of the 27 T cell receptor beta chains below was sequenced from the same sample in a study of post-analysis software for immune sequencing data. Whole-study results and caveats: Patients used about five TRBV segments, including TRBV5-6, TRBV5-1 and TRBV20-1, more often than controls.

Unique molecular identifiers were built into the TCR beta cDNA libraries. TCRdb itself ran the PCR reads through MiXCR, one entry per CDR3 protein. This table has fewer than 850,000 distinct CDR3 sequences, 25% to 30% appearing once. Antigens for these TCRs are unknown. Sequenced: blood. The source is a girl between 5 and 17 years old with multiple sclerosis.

The CDR3 loop reads CATSRGNRGAFF. The DNA of the CDR3 is TGTGCCACCAGTCGAGGGAATAGAGGAGCTTTCTTT. This rearrangement joins TRBV24-1 to TRBJ1-1; D is ambiguous. The germline CDR1 and CDR2 sequences are KGHDR and SFDVKD. The CDR3 totals 12 residues. Trimming removed 6 bases from V and 10 bases from J, with 14 bases in between.

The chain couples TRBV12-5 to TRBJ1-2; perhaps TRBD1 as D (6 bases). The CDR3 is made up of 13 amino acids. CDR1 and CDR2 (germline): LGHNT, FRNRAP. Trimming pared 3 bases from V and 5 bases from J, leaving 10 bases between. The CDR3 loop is CASGFGTGYGYTF. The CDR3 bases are TGTGCTAGTGGTTTTGGTACAGGGTATGGCTACACCTTC.

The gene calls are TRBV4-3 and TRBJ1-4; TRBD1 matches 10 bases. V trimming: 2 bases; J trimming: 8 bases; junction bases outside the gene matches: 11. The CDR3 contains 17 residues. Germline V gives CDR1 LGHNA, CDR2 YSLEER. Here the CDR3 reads CASSQRWGGQGDEKLFF. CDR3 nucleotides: TGCGCCAGCAGCCAACGCTGGGGTGGACAGGGGGACGAAAAACTGTTTTTT.

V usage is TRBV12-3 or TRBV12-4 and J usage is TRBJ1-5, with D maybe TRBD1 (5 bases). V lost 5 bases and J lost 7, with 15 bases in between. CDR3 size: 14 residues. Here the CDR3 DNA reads TGTGCCAGCAGTCGTGACAGTCTCGGGCAGCCCCAGCATTTT. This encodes CASSRDSLGQPQHF.

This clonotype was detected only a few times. For the CDR3, the DNA is TGTGCCAGCAGCTTCAGGGGGGGGAACACTGAAGCTTTCTTT. This encodes CASSFRGGNTEAFF. This rearrangement joins TRBV7-8 to TRBJ1-1, with TRBD1 matching over 7 bases. From germline, CDR1 is SGHVS and CDR2 FQNEAQ. V shed 3 bases, J shed 1 base, and the junction held 2 bases outside the gene matches. CDR3 size: 14 residues.

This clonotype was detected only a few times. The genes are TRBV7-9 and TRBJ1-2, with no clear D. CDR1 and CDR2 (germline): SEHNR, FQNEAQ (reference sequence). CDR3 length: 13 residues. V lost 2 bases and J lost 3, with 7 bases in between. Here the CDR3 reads CASSLIQHYGYTF. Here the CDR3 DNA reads TGTGCCAGCAGCTTAATACAGCACTATGGCTACACCTTC.

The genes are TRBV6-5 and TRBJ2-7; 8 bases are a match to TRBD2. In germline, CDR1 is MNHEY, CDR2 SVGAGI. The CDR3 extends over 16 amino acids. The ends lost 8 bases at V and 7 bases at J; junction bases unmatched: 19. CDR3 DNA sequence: TGTGCCAGCCGAAAAACTAGCGGAAACTTATACAATGAGCAGTACTTC. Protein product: CASRKTSGNLYNEQYF.

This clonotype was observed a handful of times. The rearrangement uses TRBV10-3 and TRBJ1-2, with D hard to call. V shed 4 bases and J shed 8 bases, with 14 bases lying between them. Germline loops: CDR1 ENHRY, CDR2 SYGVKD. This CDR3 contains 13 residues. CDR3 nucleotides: TGTGCCATCAGTGGACGCCCTGAAGACGGCTACACCTTC. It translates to CAISGRPEDGYTF.

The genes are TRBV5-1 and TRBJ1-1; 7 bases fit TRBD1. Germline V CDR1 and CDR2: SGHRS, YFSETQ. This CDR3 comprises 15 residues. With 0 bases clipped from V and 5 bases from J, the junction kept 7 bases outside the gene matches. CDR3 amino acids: CASSLAPTGRTEAFF. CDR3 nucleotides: TGCGCCAGCAGCTTGGCCCCGACAGGGAGGACTGAAGCTTTCTTT.

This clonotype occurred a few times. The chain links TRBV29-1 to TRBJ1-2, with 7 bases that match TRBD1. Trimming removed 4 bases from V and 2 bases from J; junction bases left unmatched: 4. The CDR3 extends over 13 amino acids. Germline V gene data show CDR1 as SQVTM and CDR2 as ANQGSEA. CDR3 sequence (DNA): TGCAGCGTTGGAGGGGGCGAGAACTATGGCTACACCTTC. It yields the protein CSVGGGENYGYTF.

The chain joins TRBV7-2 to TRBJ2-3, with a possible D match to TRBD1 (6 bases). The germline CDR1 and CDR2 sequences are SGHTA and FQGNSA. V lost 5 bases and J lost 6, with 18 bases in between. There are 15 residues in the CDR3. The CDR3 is CASSLNLGAGDTQYF. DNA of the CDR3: TGTGCCAGCAGCCTGAATCTGGGGGCCGGCGATACGCAGTATTTT. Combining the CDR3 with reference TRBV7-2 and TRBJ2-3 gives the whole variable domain GAGVSQSPSNKVTEKGKDVELRCDPISGHTALYWYRQSLGQGLEFLIYFQGNSAPDKSGLPSDRFSAERTGGSVSTLTIQRTQQEDSAVYLCASSLNLGAGDTQYFGPGTRLTVL.

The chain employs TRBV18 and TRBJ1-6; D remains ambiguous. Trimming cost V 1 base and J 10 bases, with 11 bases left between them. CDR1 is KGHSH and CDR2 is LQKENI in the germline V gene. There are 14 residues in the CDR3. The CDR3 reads CASSPRITGSPLHF. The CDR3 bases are TGTGCCAGCTCACCACGGATCACGGGGTCACCCCTCCACTTT. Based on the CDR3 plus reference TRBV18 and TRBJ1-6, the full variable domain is NAGVMQNPRHLVRRRGQEARLRCSPMKGHSHVYWYRQLPEEGLKFMVYLQKENIIDESGMPKERFSAEFPKEGPSILRIQQVVRGDSAAYFCASSPRITGSPLHFGNGTRLTVT.

The CDR3 spells CASSLEGVNRVNTEAFF. CDR3 bases: TGCGCCAGCAGCTTGGAGGGGGTCAACAGGGTGAACACTGAAGCTTTCTTT. J is TRBJ1-1 and V is TRBV5-1, with D perhaps matching TRBD1 (6 bases). Germline assignment: CDR1 SGHRS and CDR2 YFSETQ. V was pared by 0 bases and J by 0 bases, with 15 bases between. The CDR3 extends over 17 amino acids.

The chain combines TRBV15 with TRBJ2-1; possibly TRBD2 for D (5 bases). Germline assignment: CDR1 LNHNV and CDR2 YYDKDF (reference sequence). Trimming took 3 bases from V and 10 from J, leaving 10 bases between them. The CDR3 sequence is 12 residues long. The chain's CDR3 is CATSSRADEQFF. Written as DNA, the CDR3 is TGTGCCACCAGCAGCCGAGCGGACGAGCAGTTCTTC. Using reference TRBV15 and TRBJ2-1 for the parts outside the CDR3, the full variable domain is DAMVIQNPRYQVTQFGKPVTLSCSQTLNHNVMYWYQQKSSQAPKLLFHYYDKDFNNEADTPDNFQSRRPNTSFCFLDIRSPGLGDTAMYLCATSSRADEQFFGPGTRLTVL.

CDR3 amino acids: CASSLSRANTEAFF. The CDR3 DNA reads as TGTGCCAGCAGCTTGAGCCGGGCGAACACTGAAGCTTTCTTT. The V gene is TRBV7-2, the J gene TRBJ1-1, with D uncertain. Germline CDR1 is SGHTA and CDR2 is FQGNSA. The CDR3 loop spans 14 amino acids. Deletions cut 3 bases from V and 1 base from J, with 9 bases between. Looking up the rest from reference TRBV7-2 and TRBJ1-1 gives the full variable domain: GAGVSQSPSNKVTEKGKDVELRCDPISGHTALYWYRQSLGQGLEFLIYFQGNSAPDKSGLPSDRFSAERTGGSVSTLTIQRTQQEDSAVYLCASSLSRANTEAFFGQGTRLTVV.

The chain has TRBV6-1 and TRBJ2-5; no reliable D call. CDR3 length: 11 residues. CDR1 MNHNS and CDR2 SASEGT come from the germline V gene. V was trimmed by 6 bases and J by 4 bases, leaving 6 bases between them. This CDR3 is CASSDIETQYF. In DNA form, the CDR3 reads TGTGCCAGCAGCGACATAGAGACCCAGTACTTC.

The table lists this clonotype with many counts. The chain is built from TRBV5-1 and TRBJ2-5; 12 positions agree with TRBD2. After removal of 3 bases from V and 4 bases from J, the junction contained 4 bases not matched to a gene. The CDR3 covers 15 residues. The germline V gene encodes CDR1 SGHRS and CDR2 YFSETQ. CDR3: CASSSTSGSRETQYF. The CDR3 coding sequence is TGCGCCAGCAGCTCGACTAGCGGGAGTCGAGAGACCCAGTACTTC. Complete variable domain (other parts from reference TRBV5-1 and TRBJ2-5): KAGVTQTPRYLIKTRGQQVTLSCSPISGHRSVSWYQQTPGQGLQFLFEYFSETQRNKGNFPGRFSGRQFSNSRSEMNVSTLELGDSALYLCASSSTSGSRETQYFGPGTRLLVL.

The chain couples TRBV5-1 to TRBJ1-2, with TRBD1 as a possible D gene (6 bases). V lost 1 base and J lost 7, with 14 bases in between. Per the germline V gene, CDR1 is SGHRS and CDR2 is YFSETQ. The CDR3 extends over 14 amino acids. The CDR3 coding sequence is TGCGCCAGCAGCTTGTGGGGGACATCCACTGGCTACACCTTC. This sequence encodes CASSLWGTSTGYTF. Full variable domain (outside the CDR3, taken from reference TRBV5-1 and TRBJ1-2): KAGVTQTPRYLIKTRGQQVTLSCSPISGHRSVSWYQQTPGQGLQFLFEYFSETQRNKGNFPGRFSGRQFSNSRSEMNVSTLELGDSALYLCASSLWGTSTGYTFGSGTRLTVV.

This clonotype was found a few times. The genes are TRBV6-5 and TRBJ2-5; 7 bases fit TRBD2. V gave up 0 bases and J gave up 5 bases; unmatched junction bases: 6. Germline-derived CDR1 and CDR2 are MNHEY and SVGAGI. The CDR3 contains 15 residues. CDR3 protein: CASSYSSGGGETQYF. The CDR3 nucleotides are TGTGCCAGCAGTTACTCATCGGGAGGTGGGGAGACCCAGTACTTC.

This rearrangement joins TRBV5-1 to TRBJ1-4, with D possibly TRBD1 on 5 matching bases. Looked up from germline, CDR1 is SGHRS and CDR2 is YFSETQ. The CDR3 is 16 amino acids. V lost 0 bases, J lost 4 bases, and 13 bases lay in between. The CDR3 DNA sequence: TGCGCCAGCAGCTTGGAGGACGGAAGGGGTAATGAAAAACTGTTTTTT. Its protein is CASSLEDGRGNEKLFF.

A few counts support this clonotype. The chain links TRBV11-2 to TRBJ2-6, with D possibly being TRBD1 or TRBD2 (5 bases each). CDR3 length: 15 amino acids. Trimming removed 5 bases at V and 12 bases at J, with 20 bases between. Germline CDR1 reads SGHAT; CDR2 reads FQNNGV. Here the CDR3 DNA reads TGTGCCAGCAGCCCACTGAACGGGGCAGTCCTCGTCCTGACTTTC. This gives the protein CASSPLNGAVLVLTF.

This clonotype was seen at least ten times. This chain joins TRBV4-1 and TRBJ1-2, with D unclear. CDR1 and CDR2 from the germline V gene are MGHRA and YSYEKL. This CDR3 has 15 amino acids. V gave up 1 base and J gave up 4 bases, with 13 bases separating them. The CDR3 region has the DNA TGCGCCAGCAGCCAAGTATGGGGAGTCGGCTATGGCTACACCTTC. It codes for CASSQVWGVGYGYTF.

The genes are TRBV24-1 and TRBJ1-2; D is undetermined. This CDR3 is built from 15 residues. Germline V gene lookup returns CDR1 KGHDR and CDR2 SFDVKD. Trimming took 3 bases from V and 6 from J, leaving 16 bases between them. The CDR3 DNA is TGTGCCACCAGTGATCCGGGAAAGCAGAATCATGGCTACACCTTC. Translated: CATSDPGKQNHGYTF.

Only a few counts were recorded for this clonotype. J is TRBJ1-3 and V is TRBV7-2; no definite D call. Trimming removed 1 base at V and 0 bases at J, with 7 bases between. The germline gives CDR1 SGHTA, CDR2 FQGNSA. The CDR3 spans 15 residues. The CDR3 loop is CASSLGVSSGNTIYF. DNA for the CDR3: TGTGCCAGCAGCTTAGGGGTTAGCTCTGGAAACACCATATATTTT.

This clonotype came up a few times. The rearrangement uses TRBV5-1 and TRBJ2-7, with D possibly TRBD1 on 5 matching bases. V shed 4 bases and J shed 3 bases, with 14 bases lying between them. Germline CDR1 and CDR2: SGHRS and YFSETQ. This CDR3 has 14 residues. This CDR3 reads CASSPDITIYEQYF. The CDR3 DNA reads TGCGCCAGCAGCCCGGACATCACCATCTACGAGCAGTACTTC.

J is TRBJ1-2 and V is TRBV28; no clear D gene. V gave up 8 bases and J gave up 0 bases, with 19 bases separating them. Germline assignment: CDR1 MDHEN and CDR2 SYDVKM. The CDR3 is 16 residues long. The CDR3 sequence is CASPPRGKPPNYGYTF. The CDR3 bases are TGTGCCAGCCCCCCACGGGGTAAACCCCCTAACTATGGCTACACCTTC.

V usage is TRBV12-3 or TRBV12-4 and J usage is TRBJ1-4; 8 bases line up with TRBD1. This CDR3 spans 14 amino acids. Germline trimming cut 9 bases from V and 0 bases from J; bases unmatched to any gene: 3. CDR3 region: CASGQGSTNEKLFF. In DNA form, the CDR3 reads TGTGCCAGTGGACAGGGCTCAACTAATGAAAAACTGTTTTTT.